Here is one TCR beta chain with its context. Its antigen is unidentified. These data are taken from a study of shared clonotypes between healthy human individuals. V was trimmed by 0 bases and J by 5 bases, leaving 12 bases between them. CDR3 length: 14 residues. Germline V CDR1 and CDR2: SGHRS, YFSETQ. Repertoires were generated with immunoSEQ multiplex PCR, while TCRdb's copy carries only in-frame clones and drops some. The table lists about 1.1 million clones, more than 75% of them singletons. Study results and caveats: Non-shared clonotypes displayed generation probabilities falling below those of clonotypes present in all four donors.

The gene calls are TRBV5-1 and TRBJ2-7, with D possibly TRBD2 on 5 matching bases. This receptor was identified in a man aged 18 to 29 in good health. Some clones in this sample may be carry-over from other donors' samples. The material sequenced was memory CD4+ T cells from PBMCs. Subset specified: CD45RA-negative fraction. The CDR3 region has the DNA TGCGCCAGCAGCTTGGAACTAGTTTCCCACGAGCAGTACTTC. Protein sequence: CASSLELVSHEQYF.